This is a list of T cell receptor beta chains from one sample in a study of blood T cell repertoires in COVID-19. The table came from immunoSEQ multiplex PCR; TCRdb's copy has only in-frame clones and leaves some out. Among under 200,000 clones, 70% to 90% were seen once, and the ten largest hold under 0.85%. What was sequenced was PBMCs or T cells enriched from blood (not recorded which). The receptors here all came from a young woman who had recovered from COVID-19. The CDR3 runs from the conserved cysteine through the conserved F or W. Fields, in order: CDR3 DNA, CDR3 protein, J gene, V gene, D gene, clone size. The D gene is left open where the match is weak. Size is stated for part of the rows, as once, few or many counts, or as a class when the clone is expanded.

DNA: TGTGCCAGCAGCTTTTCGGGGGACGGAACACACAATGAGCAGTTCTTC; CDR3: CASSFSGDGTHNEQFF; J: TRBJ2-1; V: TRBV13; D: .; size: .
DNA: TGTGCCAGCAGCGTAGTAGACAGCCCGAATCAGCCCCAGCATTTT; CDR3: CASSVVDSPNQPQHF; J: TRBJ1-5; V: TRBV9; D: .; size: .
DNA: TGTGCCAGCAGGACAGGGGCGGGAGGGTACACAGATACGCAGTATTTT; CDR3: CASRTGAGGYTDTQYF; J: TRBJ2-3; V: TRBV27; D: .; size: .
DNA: TGTGCCAGCAGCCGGAGCGGGAGTCTCAACAATGAGCAGTTCTTC; CDR3: CASSRSGSLNNEQFF; J: TRBJ2-1; V: TRBV6-5; D: TRBD2; size: once
DNA: TGCGCCAGCAGCCAAGGTCAGCGGGGGAGTTCGGAGCAGTTCTTC; CDR3: CASSQGQRGSSEQFF; J: TRBJ2-1; V: TRBV4-1; D: TRBD2; size: .
DNA: TGTGCCAGCAGTTACCAGAGAGGGGGGGTAAGCAATGAGCAGTTCTTC; CDR3: CASSYQRGGVSNEQFF; J: TRBJ2-1; V: TRBV6-6; D: .; size: .
DNA: TGTGCCAGCAGTCCCACCGGACTAGCGGGAGGCCAGTACTTC; CDR3: CASSPTGLAGGQYF; J: TRBJ2-7; V: TRBV27; D: TRBD2; size: .
DNA: TGTGCCACCAGTGATTCGGTGGGACTAGCGGGAGTGGTGGGGTACAATGAGCAGTTCTTC; CDR3: CATSDSVGLAGVVGYNEQFF; J: TRBJ2-1; V: TRBV24-1; D: TRBD2; size: .
DNA: TGTGCCAGCAGTGACAGGGCTGCTCAGCCCCAGCATTTT; CDR3: CASSDRAAQPQHF; J: TRBJ1-5; V: TRBV6-1; D: .; size: .
DNA: TGTGCCAGCAGCTTCGGGGGGACCGATCAAGAGACCCAGTACTTC; CDR3: CASSFGGTDQETQYF; J: TRBJ2-5; V: TRBV11-2; D: TRBD2; size: .
DNA: TGTGCCAGCAGCTCACCCAAGTCGGGTGAAGCTTTCTTT; CDR3: CASSSPKSGEAFF; J: TRBJ1-1; V: TRBV5-4; D: .; size: .
DNA: TGTGCCAGCAGCCGCGGAGCGGTCCTCGGCGAGCAGTACTTC; CDR3: CASSRGAVLGEQYF; J: TRBJ2-7; V: TRBV6-5; D: .; size: .
DNA: TGTGCCAGCAGCTCTAAACCTGAGCAGTTCTTC; CDR3: CASSSKPEQFF; J: TRBJ2-1; V: TRBV7-9; D: .; size: once
DNA: TGTGCCATCAGTGCGGGACAGCAGTACGAGCAGTACTTC; CDR3: CAISAGQQYEQYF; J: TRBJ2-7; V: TRBV10-3; D: TRBD1; size: .
DNA: TGTGCCAGCATCGCACTAGCGAGTCTCTCCTACGAGCAGTACTTC; CDR3: CASIALASLSYEQYF; J: TRBJ2-7; V: TRBV5-6; D: TRBD2; size: .
DNA: TGCGCCAGCAGCCGCTTACAGGGTGCTCATCAGCCCCAGCATTTT; CDR3: CASSRLQGAHQPQHF; J: TRBJ1-5; V: TRBV4-1; D: .; size: few
DNA: TGTGCCAGCACCATAGGACAGGGATCGAGTGAGCAGTTCTTC; CDR3: CASTIGQGSSEQFF; J: TRBJ2-1; V: TRBV6-5; D: TRBD1; size: .
DNA: TGTGCCAGCAGTGAAAAGGCGGCCGGGACAGGGGATGAGCAGTACTTC; CDR3: CASSEKAAGTGDEQYF; J: TRBJ2-7; V: TRBV2; D: TRBD1; size: .
DNA: TGTGCCAGTAGTAGGGAGGGGAGCGCTGGGGCCAACGTCCTGACTTTC; CDR3: CASSREGSAGANVLTF; J: TRBJ2-6; V: TRBV19; D: TRBD2; size: once
DNA: TGTGCCAGCAGTATTCTAGCGGGAGGGATAGATACGCAGTATTTT; CDR3: CASSILAGGIDTQYF; J: TRBJ2-3; V: TRBV25-1; D: TRBD2; size: .
DNA: TGCGCCAGCAGCGCGGGACAGGGGATGTTCGAGCAGTACTTC; CDR3: CASSAGQGMFEQYF; J: TRBJ2-7; V: TRBV5-1; D: TRBD1; size: .
DNA: TGTGCCAGCAGTTTTAGTAGCGGGTTCTACGAGCAGTACTTC; CDR3: CASSFSSGFYEQYF; J: TRBJ2-7; V: TRBV27; D: TRBD2; size: .
DNA: TGTGCCAGCAGCAAACGGGGAGATGGAAACACCATATATTTT; CDR3: CASSKRGDGNTIYF; J: TRBJ1-3; V: TRBV9; D: .; size: .
DNA: TGTGCCAGCAGTCCCTTAACTAGCGGACCCTACGAGCAGTACTTC; CDR3: CASSPLTSGPYEQYF; J: TRBJ2-7; V: TRBV2; D: TRBD2; size: once
DNA: TGCGCCAGCACCGACAGCCTCTCCCCTAATTCACCCCTCCACTTT; CDR3: CASTDSLSPNSPLHF; J: TRBJ1-6; V: TRBV5-1; D: .; size: .